The T cell receptor (beta chain) described here comes from a study of long-term antiretroviral therapy in people with HIV. Notes on the study in general: Pre-ART expanded TRB clones stayed dominant throughout, though often decreasing after ART. Against controls, HIV repertoires showed narrower ranges of CDR3 length.

A note on this clone: Its target is unknown.

Version v3.0 of the immunoSEQ assay ran at survey level. The table came from immunoSEQ multiplex PCR; TCRdb's copy has only in-frame clones and leaves some out. The table lists about 36,000 clones, about 94% of them singletons. The sequenced sample was unsorted PBMCs, obtained 4.1 years after starting antiretroviral therapy. The source of this sequence is a woman aged 45-65 years with HIV.

The CDR3 bases are TGTGCCAGCAGCTTAGTCCAACGCCAGCTTTGGGTTGGCTACACCTTC. Translation gives CASSLVQRQLWVGYTF. V gene TRBV5-6 combines with J gene TRBJ1-2; D gene uncertain. V lost 2 bases to trimming and J lost 7 bases, with 21 bases between them. This CDR3 comprises 16 residues. Per the germline V gene, CDR1 is SGHDT and CDR2 is YYEEEE.